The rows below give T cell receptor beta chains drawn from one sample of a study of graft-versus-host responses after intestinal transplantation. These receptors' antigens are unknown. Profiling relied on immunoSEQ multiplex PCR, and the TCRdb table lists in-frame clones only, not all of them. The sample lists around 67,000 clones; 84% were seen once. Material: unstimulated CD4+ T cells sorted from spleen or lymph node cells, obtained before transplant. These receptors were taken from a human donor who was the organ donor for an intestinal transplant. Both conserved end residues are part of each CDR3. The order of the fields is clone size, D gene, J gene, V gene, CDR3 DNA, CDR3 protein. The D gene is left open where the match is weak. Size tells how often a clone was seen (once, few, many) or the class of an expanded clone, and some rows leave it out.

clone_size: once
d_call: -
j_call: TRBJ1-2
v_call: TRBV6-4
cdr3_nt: TGTGCCAGCAGTGAGAATCCCAGTATTAACTATGGCTACACCTTC
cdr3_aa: CASSENPSINYGYTF

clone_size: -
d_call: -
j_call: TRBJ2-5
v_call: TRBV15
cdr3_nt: TGTGCCACCAGCGGGCGCCTGGGGGCACAAGAGACCCAGTACTTC
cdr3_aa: CATSGRLGAQETQYF

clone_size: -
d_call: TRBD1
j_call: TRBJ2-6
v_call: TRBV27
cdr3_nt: TGTGCCAGCAGTCCCAAAACCGGGACAGGAAGGTTCTCTGGGGCCAACGTCCTGACTTTC
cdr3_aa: CASSPKTGTGRFSGANVLTF

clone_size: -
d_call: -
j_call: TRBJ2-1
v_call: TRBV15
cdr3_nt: TGTGCCACCAGCAGAGACCTTCCGGAGACCAATGAGCAGTTCTTC
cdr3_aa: CATSRDLPETNEQFF

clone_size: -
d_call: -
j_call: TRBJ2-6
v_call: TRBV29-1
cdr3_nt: TGCAGCGTTGTCGGGGGGCTCGGAGGGGCCAACGTCCTGACTTTC
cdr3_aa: CSVVGGLGGANVLTF

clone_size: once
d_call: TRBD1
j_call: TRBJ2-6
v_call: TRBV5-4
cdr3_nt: TGTGCCAGCAGCTCGTCCCGGGACAGGGCTGGGGCCAACGTCCTGACTTTC
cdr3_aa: CASSSSRDRAGANVLTF

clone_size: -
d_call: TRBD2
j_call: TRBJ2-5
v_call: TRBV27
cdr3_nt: TGTGCCAGCAGTGATCATACTAGCGGGGGGGCGAGGACCCAGTACTTC
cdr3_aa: CASSDHTSGGARTQYF

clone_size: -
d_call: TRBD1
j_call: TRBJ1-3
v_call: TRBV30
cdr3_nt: TGTGCCTGGGCCCGGGACAGGGGATATAGCTCTGGAAACACCATATATTTT
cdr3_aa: CAWARDRGYSSGNTIYF

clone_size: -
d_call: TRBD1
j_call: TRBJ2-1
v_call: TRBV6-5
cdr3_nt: TGTGCCAGCAGCCCGCGAGGGACAGGGGTGAATGAGCAGTTCTTC
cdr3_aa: CASSPRGTGVNEQFF

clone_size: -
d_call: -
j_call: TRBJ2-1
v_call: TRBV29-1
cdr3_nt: TGCAGCGTTGATAAAGGCAGGCTGAGAAACAATGAGCAGTTCTTC
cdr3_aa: CSVDKGRLRNNEQFF

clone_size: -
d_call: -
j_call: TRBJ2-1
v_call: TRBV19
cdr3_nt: TGTGCCAGTAGCCCTGTACCAAGGACAACCTACAGTGAGCAGTTCTTC
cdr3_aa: CASSPVPRTTYSEQFF

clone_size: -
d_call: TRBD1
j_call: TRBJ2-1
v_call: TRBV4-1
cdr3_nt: TGCGCCAGCAGCCACCCGGGACAGGGTAGGAATGAGCAGTTCTTC
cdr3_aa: CASSHPGQGRNEQFF

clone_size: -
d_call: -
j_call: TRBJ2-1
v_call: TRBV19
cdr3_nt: TGTGCCAGTAGTATCTCTGAGTTCGGTGAGCAGTTCTTC
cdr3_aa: CASSISEFGEQFF

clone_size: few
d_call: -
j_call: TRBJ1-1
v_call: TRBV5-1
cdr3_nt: TGCGCCAGCAGAGAAAGAGGGAACACTGAAGCTTTCTTT
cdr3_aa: CASRERGNTEAFF

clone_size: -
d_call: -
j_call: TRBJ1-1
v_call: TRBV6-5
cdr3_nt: TGTGCCAGCAGTTACTCGGCGGGAAAAGCTGAAGCTTTCTTT
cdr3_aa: CASSYSAGKAEAFF

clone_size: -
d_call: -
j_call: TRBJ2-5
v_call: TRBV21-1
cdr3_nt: TGTGCCAGCAGCAAAGTTTGGTATATTACGGGGAAAGAGACCCAGTACTTC
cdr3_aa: CASSKVWYITGKETQYF

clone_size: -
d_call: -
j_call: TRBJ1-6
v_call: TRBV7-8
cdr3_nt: TGTGCCAGCAACCCCGTCGGTTCCTATAATTCACCCCTCCACTTT
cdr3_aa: CASNPVGSYNSPLHF

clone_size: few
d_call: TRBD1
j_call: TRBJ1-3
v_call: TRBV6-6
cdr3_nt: TGTGCCAGCAGTTACTCTTCCAGGGGGCAAGGAAACACCATATATTTT
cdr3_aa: CASSYSSRGQGNTIYF

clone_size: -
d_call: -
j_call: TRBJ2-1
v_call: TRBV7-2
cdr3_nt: TGTGCCAGCAACCAGGGGAGCTCCTACAATGAGCAGTTCTTC
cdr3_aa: CASNQGSSYNEQFF

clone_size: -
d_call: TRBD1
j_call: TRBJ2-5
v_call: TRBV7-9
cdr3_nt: TGTGCCAGCAGCGCGGGGACAGGGCTCGAGACCCAGTACTTC
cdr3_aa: CASSAGTGLETQYF

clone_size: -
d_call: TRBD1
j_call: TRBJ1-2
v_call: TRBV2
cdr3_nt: TGTGCCAGCAGAACAGGGGTTCGAAATGGCTACACCTTC
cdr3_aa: CASRTGVRNGYTF

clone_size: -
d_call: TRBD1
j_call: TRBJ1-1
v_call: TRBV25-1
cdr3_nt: TGTGCCAGCAGTGAATATTCCAGGGGGCCCCCTAACACTGAAGCTTTCTTT
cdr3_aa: CASSEYSRGPPNTEAFF

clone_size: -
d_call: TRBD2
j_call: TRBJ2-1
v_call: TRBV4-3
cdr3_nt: TGCGCCAGCAGCCAAGCCTGGACTAGCGGGGGGTACAATGAGCAGTTCTTC
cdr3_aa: CASSQAWTSGGYNEQFF

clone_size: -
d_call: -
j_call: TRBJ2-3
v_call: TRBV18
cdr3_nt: TGTGCCAGCTCACAATCGGATGGGACTTCGCAGTATTTT
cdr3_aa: CASSQSDGTSQYF